This TCR beta chain came from a study of cytomegalovirus exposure and HLA in healthy donors (dated by TCRdb to the late 2010s). At the level of the whole study: According to an earlier analysis of a few hundred of the donors, about 180 million T cells yielded 117 million unique TCR beta sequences and 250 to 350 Gb of sequence data. The study combined high-throughput TCR immunosequencing, statistical association of individual TCRs with disease status, and machine learning to predict cytomegalovirus infection status. The number of typed donors differed by locus: about 620-640 for A, B, C, DRB1 and DQB1; some 540 for DQA1; 606 for DPA1; and about 450 for DPB1. Across some 400 genotyped donors of the cohort, an average of approximately 220,000 unique TCR beta nucleotide sequences per donor were sequenced, and roughly a sixth of those sequences were non-productive. An earlier analysis of approximately 580 of the donors used high-throughput TCR beta sequencing to judge whether each TCR beta V gene segment behaved as functional or pseudogenic. Along with the roughly 610-subject first cohort, a separate validation cohort of 120 different subjects was used. A later analysis re-analyzed previously published TCR beta repertoires from 660 or so donors and added high-resolution HLA genotyping to study TCR occurrence patterns. An early release that covered about 600 HLA-typed donors contained approximately 300 gigabases of sequencing data and 70 million to 100 million unique TCR sequences. The study was designed to test whether signatures of past pathogen exposure could be identified by cataloging public T cell receptors. Of the roughly 390 genotyped donors, roughly 80% were placed in the genetic ancestry cluster associated with self-reported Caucasian donors. All discovery cohort repertoires had been generated using a single sequencing platform. Donor age, sex, ethnicity and CMV serostatus were collected together with the repertoire data. HLA typing covered class I and class II loci at four-digit resolution. The later analysis used no new phenotypic data to find candidate immune exposures, relying instead on TCR beta sequences and their occurrence across donors. Genome-wide SNP genotypes for about 65% of the roughly 700 donors were used in a later genetic analysis, which treated that subset as a discovery cohort. The T cell repertoires of under 750 subjects were profiled by immunosequencing and related to cytomegalovirus serostatus. Because of strong linkage in the cohort, five DR-DQ haplotypes were treated as single units for association and clustering. The study at large found these results: Some IMGT-functional V segments, including TRBV6-2 and TRBV6-3, could not be told apart with the 87-base-pair reads, so those segments were excluded. Several of the top co-occurrence clusters appeared to be linked to parvovirus B19, influenza, CMV and Epstein-Barr virus, according to a later analysis. The study gave a list of 150 to 200 TCR beta chains associated with cytomegalovirus. The classifier was reported to diagnose cytomegalovirus status with high specificity and sensitivity in both the original cohort and the validation cohort. In a later genetic analysis, a missense DCLRE1C variant was associated with V-gene and J-gene trimming of TCR beta chains, and the association was replicated in an independent cohort. A few of the identified cytomegalovirus-associated TCR beta chains were confirmed in vitro to be specific for cytomegalovirus antigens. According to a later analysis, TCR association rates differed among HLA loci, with DRB1 alleles showing the most associated TCRs and HLA-C alleles showing the fewest. In an earlier analysis of some 500 of the donors, most TCR beta V segments were observed in productive rearrangements about 87% or about 30% of the time, broadly matching IMGT annotations. A further reported finding was that TCR beta sequences accurately predicted the HLA-A and HLA-B alleles for most subjects in the first cohort. A cluster of highly shared sequence variants was judged likely to represent a technical artifact of the sequencing pipeline. Because some donors lacked HLA typing at each locus, the association tests relied only on the typed subset. When HLA alleles, especially DR and DQ, strongly co-occurred, attributing TCR associations to individual alleles was difficult. Most CMV-associated TCR beta chains appeared to be HLA-restricted in a later analysis, and the HLA associations seemed to be driven largely by CMV exposure. The authors suggested that the approach could potentially be extended to other disease states and immunological phenotypes. CMV serostatus was the only immune exposure information available for the cohort. A later analysis associated about 16,000 TCR beta sequences with specific HLA alleles at a false discovery rate of 0.05. Compared with the 666-donor mean, donors in an Asian-associated ancestry cluster had fewer N-insertions in productive TCRs, according to a later genetic analysis. Because counts were too low, 15 or so rarely observed V segments, including chromosome 9 orphons, were excluded from the earlier analysis of 500 to 700 of the donors. Roughly uniform sequencing depth across donors was assumed in presence/absence analyses, although this assumption may not hold. The cohort was sequenced for TCR beta chains only, and without alpha or paired-chain data the features that could be detected were limited. Across donors, most TCR sequences were observed very rarely, whereas some public TCRs were present in many individuals. Compared with equally common non-associated chains, HLA-associated TCR beta chains in a later analysis were more clonally expanded and had lower generation probabilities. Linkage disequilibrium might explain the correlated functional status among segregating V segments, but an unknown experimental factor could not be excluded.

In total, roughly 710 healthy bone marrow donors made up the cohort. Cohort members were all nominally healthy when sampled, although unrecorded immune exposures were likely present. The donor was CMV seropositive and belonged to the group of more than 250 seropositive cohort members. A peripheral blood sample was provided by each donor, and peripheral blood mononuclear cells were used for TCR beta sequencing. The Qiagen DNeasy Blood Extraction Kit was used to extract genomic DNA from the blood cell samples. Concerning this clone: This clone's antigen is unknown. No quality values exist for individual bases; no much larger clone is one base distant.

Taken from cysteine to phenylalanine, the CDR3 has 15 residues. Only the CDR3 DNA is retained, 45 bases long and in frame from the first base. The germline V gene specifies SGHRS as CDR1 and YFSETQ as CDR2. The V and J ends are trimmed by 0 bases and 0 bases, leaving 8 bases between them. Receptors were amplified or captured by the immunoSEQ multiplex PCR assay. For the multiplex PCR, a mixture combining 60 forward primers for TCR Vbeta segments and 13 reverse primers for TCR Jbeta segments was used. The CDR3 region of rearranged TCR beta genes was amplified from genomic DNA by a multiplex PCR assay. On the Illumina HiSeq System, the amplified TCR beta libraries were sequenced as 87-base-pair reads. On the authors' methods: A later analysis counted around 72 million unique TCR beta chains across the 650 to 700 repertoires, and 9 million to 14 million of these chains were shared by at least two donors. To remove PCR and sequencing errors, raw reads were error-corrected and collapsed into unique sequences using a nearest-neighbor algorithm that merged closely related sequences. To assign V, D and J gene segments, CDR3 sequences were aligned to IMGT reference sequences. For a sequence to be retained, a match of at least six nucleotides to both a V gene segment and a J gene segment was required. A rearrangement counted as productive if the CDR3 had no stop codons and remained in frame with V and J, and every other rearrangement counted as non-productive. Following IMGT convention, CDR3 was defined as the stretch from the second conserved V-encoded cysteine to the conserved J-encoded phenylalanine. The earlier analysis of some 580 of the donors excluded any sequence lacking an unambiguous match to a single V gene segment. An earlier analysis of 587 of the donors called V segments functional above 56.7% productive rearrangements and segregating when the between-donor standard deviation exceeded 5%. A statistical classification framework was built to diagnose cytomegalovirus status from the catalog of TCR beta chain sequences. In a later analysis, TCR nucleotide sequences were compared against IMGT/GENE-DB human TR gene sequences so that V and J genes could be assigned. In a later analysis, CDR3 sequences and most-parsimonious VDJ recombination scenarios were assigned using the TCRdist pipeline. In a later analysis, each TCR beta chain was defined by its CDR3 amino acid sequence together with its V-gene family, and reads without a unique V-gene family were excluded. In a later analysis, a few hundred highly shared, low-generation-probability nucleotide sequences were removed to address suspected cross-contamination and a sequencing artifact. In a later analysis, a clonal expansion index was calculated for each public chain from normalized within-repertoire ranks of inferred template counts. In a later analysis, generation probabilities were computed with a VDJ recombination model fitted to out-of-frame rearrangements, and the resulting probabilities were checked against IGoR. A later analysis scored TCR-TCR, TCR-HLA and TCR-CMV co-occurrence with hypergeometric tests, applying a repertoire-size bias correction to TCR pairs. In a later analysis, false discovery rates were estimated by permuting HLA or CMV assignments 20 times. In a later analysis, co-occurring TCRs were grouped using DBSCAN, with TCRdist sequence similarity added in when clustering inside HLA-allele-positive subsets. Repertoires with fewer than 30,000 or more than 120,000 public chains were left out of co-occurrence clustering, as were a few repertoires with anomalous nucleotide sharing. TCRdb provides this immuneACCESS table in a form limited to in-frame rearrangements. Some clones are lacking; in checked studies, under half of them reflect an unresolved V gene, and why the rest are absent is not known. The V and J calls and clone size come from that table; D and trimming were worked out from the DNA. Present in this sample are some 110,000 clones, roughly four fifths of which were seen just once. The ten largest clones represent about 4.4% of the sample.

The sequencing sample was made of PBMCs. This sequence was found in a woman aged 45-65 years in good health and CMV-seropositive. Recombination joined TRBV5-1 with TRBJ2-3, with the D gene too uncertain to name. This receptor has the CDR3 CASSLDPVSTDTQYF. The nucleotides read TGCGCCAGCAGCTTGGACCCGGTGAGCACAGATACGCAGTATTTT.